This record covers a single T cell receptor beta chain. The antigen remains unidentified. The sample comes from a study of OX40 agonist ivuxolimab in advanced cancers. Study results and caveats: Antigen specificity remained undetermined for the expanded peripheral T cells. Certain nonresponders likewise exhibited a low normalized T-cell clonal expansion.

The data were produced by immunoSEQ multiplex PCR, yet TCRdb's version contains in-frame clones alone and is incomplete. Altogether about 27,000 clones are present, around 86% being singletons, with the ten largest covering about a fifth. The CDR3 loop spans 19 amino acids. Germline V CDR1 and CDR2: SGHVS, FQNEAQ. V lost 2 bases, J lost 0 bases, and 20 bases lay in between. The source material was CD4+ or CD8+ T cells sorted from blood, sampled in a trial of the OX40 agonist ivuxolimab. This chain connects TRBV7-8 to TRBJ1-5, with a tentative D call TRBD1 (6 bases). The receptor comes from an adult with an advanced solid tumor such as melanoma, head and neck, liver or kidney cancer. The CDR3 region is CASSLRGRVASSSNQPQHF. The CDR3 nucleotides are TGTGCCAGCAGCTTAAGGGGGAGGGTGGCCTCTAGTAGCAATCAGCCCCAGCATTTT.